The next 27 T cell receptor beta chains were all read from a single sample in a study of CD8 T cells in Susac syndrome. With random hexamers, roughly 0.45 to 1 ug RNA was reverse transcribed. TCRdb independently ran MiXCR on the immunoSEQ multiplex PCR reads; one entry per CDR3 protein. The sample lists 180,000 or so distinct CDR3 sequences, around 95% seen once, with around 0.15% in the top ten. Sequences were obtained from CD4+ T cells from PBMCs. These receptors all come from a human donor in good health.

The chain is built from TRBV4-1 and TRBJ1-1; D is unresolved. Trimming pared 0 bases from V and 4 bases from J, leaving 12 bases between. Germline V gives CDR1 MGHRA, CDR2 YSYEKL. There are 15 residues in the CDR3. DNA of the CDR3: TGCGCCAGCAGCCAAGATCACAGCGGGAGCACTGAAGCTTTCTTT. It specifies CASSQDHSGSTEAFF.

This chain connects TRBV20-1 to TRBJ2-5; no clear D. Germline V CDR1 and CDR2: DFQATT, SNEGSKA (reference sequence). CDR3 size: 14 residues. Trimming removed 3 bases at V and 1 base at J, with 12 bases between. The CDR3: CSASHRAFQETQYF. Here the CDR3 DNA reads TGCAGTGCTAGTCACAGAGCTTTCCAAGAGACCCAGTACTTC.

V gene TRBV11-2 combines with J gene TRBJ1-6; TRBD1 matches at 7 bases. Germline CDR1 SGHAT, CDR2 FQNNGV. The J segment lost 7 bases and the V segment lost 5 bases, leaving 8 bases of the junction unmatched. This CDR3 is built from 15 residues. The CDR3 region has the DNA TGTGCCAGCAGCCCTAGACAGGGAGGGAATTCACCCCTCCACTTT. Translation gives CASSPRQGGNSPLHF.

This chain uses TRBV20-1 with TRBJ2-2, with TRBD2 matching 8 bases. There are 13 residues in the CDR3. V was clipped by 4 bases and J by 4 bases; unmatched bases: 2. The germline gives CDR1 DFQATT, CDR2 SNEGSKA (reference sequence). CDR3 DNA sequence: TGCAGTGCTAACAGCGGGGGCACCGGGGAGCTGTTTTTT. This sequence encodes CSANSGGTGELFF.

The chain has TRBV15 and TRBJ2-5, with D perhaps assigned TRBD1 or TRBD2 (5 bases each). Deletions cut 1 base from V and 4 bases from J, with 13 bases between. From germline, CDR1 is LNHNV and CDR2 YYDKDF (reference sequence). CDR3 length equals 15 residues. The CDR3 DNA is TGTGCCACCAGCAGAGCGGGGCTCCGGGGAGAGACCCAGTACTTC. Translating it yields CATSRAGLRGETQYF.

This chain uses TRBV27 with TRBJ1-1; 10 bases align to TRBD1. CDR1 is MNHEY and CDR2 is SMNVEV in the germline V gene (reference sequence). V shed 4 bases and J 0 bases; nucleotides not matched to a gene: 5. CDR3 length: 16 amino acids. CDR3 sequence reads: CASSSWTGGLNTEAFF. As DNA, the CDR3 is TGTGCCAGCAGTTCCTGGACAGGGGGACTGAACACTGAAGCTTTCTTT.

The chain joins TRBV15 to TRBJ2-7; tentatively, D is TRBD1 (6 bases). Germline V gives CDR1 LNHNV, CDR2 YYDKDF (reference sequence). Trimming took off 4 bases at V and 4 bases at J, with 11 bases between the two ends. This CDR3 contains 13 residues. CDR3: CATSTTTGYEQYF. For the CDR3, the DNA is TGTGCCACCAGCACCACCACAGGGTACGAGCAGTACTTC.

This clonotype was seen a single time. In DNA, the CDR3 is TGCGCCAGCAGCCGGGACAGTTATGGCAATCAGCCCCAGCATTTT. Translation: CASSRDSYGNQPQHF. The V and J genes are TRBV4-1 and TRBJ1-5; TRBD1 agrees at 7 bases. From germline, CDR1 is MGHRA and CDR2 YSYEKL. This CDR3 is built from 15 residues. The J segment lost 2 bases and the V segment lost 4 bases, leaving 5 bases of the junction unmatched.

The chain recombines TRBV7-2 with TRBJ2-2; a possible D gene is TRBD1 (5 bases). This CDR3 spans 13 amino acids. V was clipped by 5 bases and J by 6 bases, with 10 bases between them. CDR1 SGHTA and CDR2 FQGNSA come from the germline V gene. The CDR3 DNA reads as TGTGCCAGCAGCCGACGACAGTCCGGGGAGCTGTTTTTT. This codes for CASSRRQSGELFF.

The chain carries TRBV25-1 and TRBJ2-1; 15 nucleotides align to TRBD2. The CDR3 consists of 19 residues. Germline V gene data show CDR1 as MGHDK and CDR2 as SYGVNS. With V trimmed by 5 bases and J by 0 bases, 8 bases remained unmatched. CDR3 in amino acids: CASSPLGTSGGSSYNEQFF. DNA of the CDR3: TGTGCCAGCAGTCCATTAGGGACTAGCGGGGGGTCCTCCTACAATGAGCAGTTCTTC.

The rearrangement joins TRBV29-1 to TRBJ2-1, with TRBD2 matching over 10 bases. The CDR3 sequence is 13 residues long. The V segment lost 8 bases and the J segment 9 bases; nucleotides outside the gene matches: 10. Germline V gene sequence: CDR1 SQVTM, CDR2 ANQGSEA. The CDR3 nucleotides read TGCAGCCCCGCCGAGCTAGCGGGGGCTGAGCAGTTCTTC. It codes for CSPAELAGAEQFF.

In DNA, the CDR3 is TGTGCCAGCAGTGAGGGACAGTCCTACGAGCAGTACTTC. Residues: CASSEGQSYEQYF. This chain links TRBV28 with TRBJ2-7; 7 positions agree with TRBD1. This CDR3 has 13 amino acids. J gave up 1 base and V 5 bases, and 2 bases lay outside the gene matches. Germline V gene sequence: CDR1 MDHEN, CDR2 SYDVKM.

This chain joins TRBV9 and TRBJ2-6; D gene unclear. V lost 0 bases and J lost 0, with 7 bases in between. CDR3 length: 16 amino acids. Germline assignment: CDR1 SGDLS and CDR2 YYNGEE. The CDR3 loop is CASSVELHSGANVLTF. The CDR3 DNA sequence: TGTGCCAGCAGCGTAGAGCTACACTCTGGGGCCAACGTCCTGACTTTC.

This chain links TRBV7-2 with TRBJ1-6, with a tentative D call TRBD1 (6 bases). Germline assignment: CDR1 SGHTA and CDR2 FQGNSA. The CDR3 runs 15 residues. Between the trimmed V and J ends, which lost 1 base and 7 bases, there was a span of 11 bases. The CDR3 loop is CASSLGDIANSPLHF. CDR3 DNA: TGTGCCAGCAGCTTAGGGGACATCGCCAATTCACCCCTCCACTTT.

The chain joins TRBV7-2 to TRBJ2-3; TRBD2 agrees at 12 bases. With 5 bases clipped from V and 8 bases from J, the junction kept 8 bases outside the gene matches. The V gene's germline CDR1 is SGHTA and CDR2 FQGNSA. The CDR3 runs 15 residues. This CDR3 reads CASSATSGGSSTQYF. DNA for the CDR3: TGTGCCAGCAGCGCCACTAGCGGGGGGTCATCTACGCAGTATTTT.

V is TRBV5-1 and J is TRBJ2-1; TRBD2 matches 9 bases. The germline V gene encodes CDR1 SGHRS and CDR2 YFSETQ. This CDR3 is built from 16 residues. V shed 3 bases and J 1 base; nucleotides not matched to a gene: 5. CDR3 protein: CASSSHLAGSYNEQFF. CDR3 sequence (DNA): TGCGCCAGCAGCTCGCACCTAGCGGGGTCCTACAATGAGCAGTTCTTC.

CDR3 nucleotides: TGCAGTGCTTGGACAGGGGGTCGGGAAGGCTACACCTTC. Translation gives CSAWTGGREGYTF. The chain employs TRBV20-1 and TRBJ1-2; 10 bases align to TRBD1. Germline lookup yields CDR1 DFQATT and CDR2 SNEGSKA (reference sequence). The CDR3 sequence is 13 residues long. Trimming removed 5 bases from V and 8 bases from J; junction bases left unmatched: 8.

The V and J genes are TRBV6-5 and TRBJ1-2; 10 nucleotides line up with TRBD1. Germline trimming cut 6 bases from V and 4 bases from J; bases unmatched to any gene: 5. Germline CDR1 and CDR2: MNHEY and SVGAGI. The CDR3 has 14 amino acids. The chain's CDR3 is CASRRTGGSYGYTF. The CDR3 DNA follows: TGTGCCAGCAGACGGACAGGGGGGAGCTATGGCTACACCTTC.

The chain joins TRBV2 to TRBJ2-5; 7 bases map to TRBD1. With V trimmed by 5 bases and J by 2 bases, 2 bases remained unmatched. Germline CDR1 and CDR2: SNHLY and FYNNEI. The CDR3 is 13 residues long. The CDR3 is CASSWDRQETQYF. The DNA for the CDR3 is TGTGCCAGCAGTTGGGACAGACAAGAGACCCAGTACTTC.

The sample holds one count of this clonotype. This chain's CDR3 is CASSYSIRPVSYEQYF. Here the CDR3 DNA reads TGTGCCAGCAGTTACTCGATTCGGCCAGTATCCTACGAGCAGTACTTC. This chain links TRBV6-2 or TRBV6-3 with TRBJ2-7; D gene ambiguous. Germline CDR1 MNHEY, CDR2 SVGEGT. Trimming stripped 0 bases from V and 1 base from J, with 13 bases between. The CDR3 is 16 amino acids.

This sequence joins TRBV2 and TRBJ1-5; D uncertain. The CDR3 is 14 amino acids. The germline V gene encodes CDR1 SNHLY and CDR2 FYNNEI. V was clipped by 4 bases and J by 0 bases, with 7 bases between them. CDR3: CASSAGHSNQPQHF. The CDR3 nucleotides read TGTGCCAGCAGTGCAGGCCATAGCAATCAGCCCCAGCATTTT.

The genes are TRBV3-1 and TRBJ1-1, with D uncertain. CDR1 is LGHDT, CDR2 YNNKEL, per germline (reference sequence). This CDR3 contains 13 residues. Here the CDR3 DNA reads TGTGCGGCGCAATCCGGTGTGCAGGCTGAAGCTTTCTTT. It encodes CAAQSGVQAEAFF.

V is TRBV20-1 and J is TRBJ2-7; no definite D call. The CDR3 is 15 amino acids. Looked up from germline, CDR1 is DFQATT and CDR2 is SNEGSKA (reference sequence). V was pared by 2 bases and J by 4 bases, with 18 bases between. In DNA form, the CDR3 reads TGCAGTGCTAGAAATTGGCAGGAAAATATATACGAGCAGTACTTC. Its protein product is CSARNWQENIYEQYF.

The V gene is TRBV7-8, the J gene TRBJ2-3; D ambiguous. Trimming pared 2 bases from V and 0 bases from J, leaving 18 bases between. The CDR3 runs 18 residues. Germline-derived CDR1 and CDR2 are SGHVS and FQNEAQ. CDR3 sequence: CASSLKWVVTFSTDTQYF. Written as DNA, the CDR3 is TGTGCCAGCAGCTTAAAGTGGGTAGTTACGTTTAGCACAGATACGCAGTATTTT. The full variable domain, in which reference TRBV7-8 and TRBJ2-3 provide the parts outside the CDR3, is GAGVSQSPRYKVAKRGQDVALRCDPISGHVSLFWYQQALGQGPEFLTYFQNEAQLDKSGLPSDRFFAERPEGSVSTLKIQRTQQEDSAVYLCASSLKWVVTFSTDTQYFGPGTRLTVL.

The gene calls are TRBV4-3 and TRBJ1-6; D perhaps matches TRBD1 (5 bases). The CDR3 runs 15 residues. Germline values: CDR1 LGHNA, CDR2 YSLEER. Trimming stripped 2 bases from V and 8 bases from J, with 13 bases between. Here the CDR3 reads CASSQFRGMDSPLHF. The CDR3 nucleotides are TGCGCCAGCAGCCAATTTCGGGGGATGGATTCACCCCTCCACTTT.

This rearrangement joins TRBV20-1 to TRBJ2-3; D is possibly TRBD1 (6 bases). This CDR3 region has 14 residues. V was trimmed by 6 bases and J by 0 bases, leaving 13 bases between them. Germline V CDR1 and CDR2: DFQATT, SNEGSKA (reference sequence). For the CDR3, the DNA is TGCAGTGCCGGGCCGGACAGAAGCACAGATACGCAGTATTTT. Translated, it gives CSAGPDRSTDTQYF.

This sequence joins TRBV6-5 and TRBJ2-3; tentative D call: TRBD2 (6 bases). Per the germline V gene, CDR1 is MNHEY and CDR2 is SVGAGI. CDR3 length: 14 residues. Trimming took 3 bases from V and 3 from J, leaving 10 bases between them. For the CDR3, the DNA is TGTGCCAGCAGTTATGGAGGGTCGACAGATACGCAGTATTTT. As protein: CASSYGGSTDTQYF.